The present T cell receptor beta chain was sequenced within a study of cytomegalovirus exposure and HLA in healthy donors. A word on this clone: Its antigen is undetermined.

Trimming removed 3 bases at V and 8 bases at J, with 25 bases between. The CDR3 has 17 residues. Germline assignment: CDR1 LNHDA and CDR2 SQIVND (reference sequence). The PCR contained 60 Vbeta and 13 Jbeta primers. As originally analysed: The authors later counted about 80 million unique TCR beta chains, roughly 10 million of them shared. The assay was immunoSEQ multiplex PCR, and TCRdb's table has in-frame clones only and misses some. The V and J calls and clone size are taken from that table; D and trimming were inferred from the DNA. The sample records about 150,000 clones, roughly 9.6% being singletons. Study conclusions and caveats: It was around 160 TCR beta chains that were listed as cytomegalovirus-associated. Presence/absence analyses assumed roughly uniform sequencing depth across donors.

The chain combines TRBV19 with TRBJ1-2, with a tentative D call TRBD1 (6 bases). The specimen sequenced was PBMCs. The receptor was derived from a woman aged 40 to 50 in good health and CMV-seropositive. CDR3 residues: CASSMSEPGGQTRGYTF. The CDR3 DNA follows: TGTGCCAGTAGTATGTCGGAACCTGGGGGACAAACCCGAGGCTACACCTTC.